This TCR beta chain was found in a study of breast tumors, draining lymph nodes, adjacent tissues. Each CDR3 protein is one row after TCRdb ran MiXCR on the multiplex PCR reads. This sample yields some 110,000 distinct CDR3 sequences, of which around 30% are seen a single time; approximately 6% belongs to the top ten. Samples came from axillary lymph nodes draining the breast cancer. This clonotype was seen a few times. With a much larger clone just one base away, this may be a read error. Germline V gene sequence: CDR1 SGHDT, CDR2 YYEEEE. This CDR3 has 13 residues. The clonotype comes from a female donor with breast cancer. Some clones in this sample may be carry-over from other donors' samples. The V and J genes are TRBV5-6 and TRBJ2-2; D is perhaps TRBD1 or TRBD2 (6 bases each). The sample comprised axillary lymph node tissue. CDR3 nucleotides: TGTGCCAGCAGCAACAGGGTGGCCGGGGGGCTGTTTTTT. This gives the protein CASSNRVAGGLFF.